One and the same sample provided the 20 T cell receptor beta chains below, sequenced in a study of cytomegalovirus exposure and HLA in healthy donors. This PCR relied on a set of 60 Vbeta primers and 13 Jbeta primers. Here immunoSEQ multiplex PCR was the method, and the copy in TCRdb shows in-frame clones only, minus some. The sample has about 92,000 clones, roughly four fifths seen once; the top ten hold 4.5% to 7%. Source material: PBMCs. All receptors derive from a woman between 18 and 30 years old in good health and CMV-seropositive.

CDR3 bases: TGCGCCAGCAGTGCCGGGACAGGGTTCCACGAGCAGTACTTC. Encoded protein: CASSAGTGFHEQYF. The chain has TRBV10-1 and TRBJ2-7; TRBD1 matches 9 bases. Germline V lookup: CDR1 WNHNN, CDR2 SYGVQD (reference sequence). This CDR3 is built from 14 residues. Unmatched junction bases numbered 6, after V lost 4 bases and J lost 5 bases.

The rearrangement uses TRBV5-1 and TRBJ2-6; possible D gene TRBD2, 5 bases. Per the germline V gene, CDR1 is SGHRS and CDR2 is YFSETQ. The germline V and J ends were trimmed by 3 bases and 3 bases, with 10 bases remaining between them. The CDR3 runs to 15 residues. CDR3 loop: CASSWETFGANVLTF. CDR3 DNA sequence: TGCGCCAGCAGCTGGGAGACTTTTGGGGCCAACGTCCTGACTTTC.

The rearrangement links TRBV15 to TRBJ1-3; D not resolved. Germline V gives CDR1 LNHNV, CDR2 YYDKDF (reference sequence). The CDR3 is 19 residues long. Trimming took off 6 bases at V and 0 bases at J, with 24 bases between the two ends. DNA for the CDR3: TGTGCCACCAGAGAAAACCCAAGGACGGGGTTAAGCTCTGGAAACACCATATATTTT. This sequence encodes CATRENPRTGLSSGNTIYF.

CDR3 loop: CASRILREPYEQYF. DNA of the CDR3: TGCGCCAGCAGAATCTTGCGGGAGCCCTACGAGCAGTACTTC. The chain is built from TRBV5-1 and TRBJ2-7; TRBD2 agrees at 7 bases. Germline CDR1 and CDR2: SGHRS and YFSETQ. Trimming at V came to 5 bases and at J to 2 bases, leaving 7 bases not matched to a gene. The CDR3 sequence is 14 residues long.

This chain connects TRBV5-5 to TRBJ2-5, with 8 bases matching TRBD2. The CDR3 consists of 16 residues. Germline V gene sequence: CDR1 SGHKS, CDR2 YYEKEE (reference sequence). J gave up 3 bases and V 4 bases, and 11 bases lay outside the gene matches. CDR3 protein: CASSPRRGEGEETQYF. CDR3 nucleotide sequence: TGTGCCAGCAGCCCAAGGCGGGGGGAAGGGGAAGAGACCCAGTACTTC.

The genes are TRBV27 and TRBJ1-2; a possible D gene is TRBD1 (5 bases). There are 15 residues in the CDR3. The germline gives CDR1 MNHEY, CDR2 SMNVEV (reference sequence). V was cut by 5 bases and J by 4 bases, with 17 bases left in between. The DNA of the CDR3 is TGTGCCAGCAGTCCCCGACAGATGCCTCCCTATGGCTACACCTTC. Residues: CASSPRQMPPYGYTF.

A single count supports this clone. This chain links TRBV7-9 with TRBJ1-2; 7 bases match TRBD1. Trimming at V came to 5 bases and at J to 3 bases, leaving 9 bases not matched to a gene. The CDR3 has 15 amino acids. Per the germline V gene, CDR1 is SEHNR and CDR2 is FQNEAQ (reference sequence). The CDR3 protein is CASSPRDRAYYGYTF. CDR3 in DNA: TGTGCCAGCAGCCCTAGGGACAGAGCCTACTATGGCTACACCTTC.

This chain uses TRBV28 with TRBJ1-2; weak D call: TRBD1 (5 bases). Deletions cut 4 bases from V and 4 bases from J, with 10 bases between. Germline V gene data show CDR1 as MDHEN and CDR2 as SYDVKM. The length of the CDR3 is 13 residues. The CDR3 region has the DNA TGTGCCAGCAGTTCAACAGGACGCTATGGCTACACCTTC. It yields the protein CASSSTGRYGYTF.

V gene TRBV18 combines with J gene TRBJ1-2; the match to TRBD1 covers 7 bases. This CDR3 contains 14 residues. Germline V lookup: CDR1 KGHSH, CDR2 LQKENI. Unmatched junction bases numbered 7, after V lost 5 bases and J lost 4 bases. CDR3 DNA sequence: TGTGCCAGCTCAACCCTTGGGGACAGCTATGGCTACACCTTC. Translated: CASSTLGDSYGYTF.

This chain uses TRBV29-1 with TRBJ2-5, with D perhaps TRBD1 (6 bases). Germline V lookup: CDR1 SQVTM, CDR2 ANQGSEA. The length of the CDR3 is 12 residues. V gave up 4 bases and J gave up 4 bases, with 10 bases separating them. The CDR3 DNA reads as TGCAGCGTTGCCACAGGGTCAGAGACCCAGTACTTC. This encodes CSVATGSETQYF.

This sequence joins TRBV6-6 and TRBJ1-6; maybe TRBD1 (6 bases). In germline, CDR1 is MNHNY, CDR2 SVGAGI (reference sequence). The V end lost 6 bases, the J end lost 5 bases, and 14 bases lay between the germline ends. The CDR3 has 15 amino acids. The CDR3 is CASRSRGFDNSPLHF. The DNA of the CDR3 is TGTGCCAGCAGATCAAGGGGGTTCGATAATTCACCCCTCCACTTT.

By its share, this clone is medium-sized. V and J are TRBV25-1 and TRBJ2-1, with 8 bases matching TRBD2. The CDR3 is made up of 17 amino acids. Trimming removed 6 bases from V and 3 bases from J; junction bases left unmatched: 13. From germline, CDR1 is MGHDK and CDR2 SYGVNS. CDR3 DNA sequence: TGTGCCAGCAGCCAATCAAGACTAGCGAGACACTACAATGAGCAGTTCTTC. As protein: CASSQSRLARHYNEQFF.

The V gene is TRBV11-3, the J gene TRBJ1-1; 8 bases match TRBD1. The CDR3 is made up of 16 amino acids. The V gene's germline CDR1 is SGHNT and CDR2 YENEEA. V gave up 1 base and J gave up 6 bases; unmatched junction bases: 10. The CDR3 DNA reads as TGTGCCAGCAGCTTAGGGGCAGGGGGCGGCAGGTCTGAAGCTTTCTTT. It codes for CASSLGAGGGRSEAFF.

This clone was detected only a few times. This rearrangement joins TRBV27 to TRBJ2-1; D may be TRBD2 (6 bases). The CDR3 covers 16 residues. V dropped 2 bases and J dropped 2 bases, with 13 bases sitting between them. Germline CDR1 MNHEY, CDR2 SMNVEV (reference sequence). The CDR3 reads CASSLGQGGPYNEQFF. The CDR3 nucleotides are TGTGCCAGCAGTTTAGGGCAGGGAGGACCCTACAATGAGCAGTTCTTC.

V and J are TRBV2 and TRBJ2-5; 7 nucleotides match TRBD1. The germline V gene has CDR1 SNHLY and CDR2 FYNNEI. V lost 6 bases to trimming and J lost 1 base; unmatched junction nucleotides: 11. The CDR3 totals 16 residues. This CDR3 is CASRLGQAPSQETQYF. CDR3 DNA sequence: TGTGCCAGCAGGCTTGGACAGGCCCCGTCCCAAGAGACCCAGTACTTC.

This chain links TRBV9 with TRBJ2-1; D perhaps matches TRBD1 (6 bases). Germline CDR1 reads SGDLS; CDR2 reads YYNGEE. This CDR3 has 16 amino acids. Trimming removed 3 bases from V and 4 bases from J, with 17 bases in between. The CDR3 loop is CASSGTVKGPYNEQFF. The CDR3 bases are TGTGCCAGCAGCGGGACAGTAAAGGGACCGTACAATGAGCAGTTCTTC.

The V gene is TRBV15, the J gene TRBJ2-4; 10 bases agree with TRBD2. Germline CDR1 and CDR2: LNHNV and YYDKDF (reference sequence). The CDR3 has 18 amino acids. J lost 2 bases, V lost 2 bases, and 9 bases had no gene match. This CDR3 is CATSRRPGLAETKNIQYF. Here the CDR3 DNA reads TGTGCCACCAGCAGACGACCCGGACTAGCGGAAACCAAAAACATTCAGTACTTC.

The chain combines TRBV6-1 with TRBJ1-5, with unresolved D. Germline lookup yields CDR1 MNHNS and CDR2 SASEGT. V was clipped by 7 bases and J by 16 bases, with 17 bases between them. The CDR3 loop spans 11 amino acids. CDR3 nucleotide sequence: TGTGCCAGCACCGAGGAGGAGGGTTTTCATTTT. It encodes CASTEEEGFHF.

J is TRBJ2-7 and V is TRBV6-5, with TRBD1 matching over 9 bases. Trimming removed 6 bases from V and 6 bases from J; junction bases left unmatched: 9. Germline V CDR1 and CDR2: MNHEY, SVGAGI. The CDR3 length is 14 residues. CDR3 sequence: CASSQGQGVSEQYF. CDR3 nucleotides: TGTGCCAGCAGCCAGGGACAGGGTGTAAGCGAGCAGTACTTC.

The V and J genes are TRBV5-1 and TRBJ2-1, with D perhaps matching TRBD1 (5 bases). V gave up 2 bases and J gave up 4 bases, with 10 bases separating them. Germline CDR1 reads SGHRS; CDR2 reads YFSETQ. This CDR3 comprises 14 residues. The CDR3 spells CASSFNRQYNEQFF. The CDR3 nucleotides read TGCGCCAGCAGCTTTAACAGGCAGTACAATGAGCAGTTCTTC.